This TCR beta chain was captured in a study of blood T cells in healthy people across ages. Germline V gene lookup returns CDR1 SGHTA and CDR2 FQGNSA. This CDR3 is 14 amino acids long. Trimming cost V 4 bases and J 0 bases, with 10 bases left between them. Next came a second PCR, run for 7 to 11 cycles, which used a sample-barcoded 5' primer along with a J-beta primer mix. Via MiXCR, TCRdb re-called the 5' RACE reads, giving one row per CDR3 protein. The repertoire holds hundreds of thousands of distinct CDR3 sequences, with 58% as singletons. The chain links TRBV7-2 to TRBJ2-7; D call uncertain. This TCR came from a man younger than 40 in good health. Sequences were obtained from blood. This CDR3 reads CASSSPEVSYEQYF. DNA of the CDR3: TGTGCCAGCAGCTCCCCCGAAGTCTCCTACGAGCAGTACTTC.